What follows are 5 T cell receptor beta chains derived from one specimen sequenced in a study of blood T cell repertoires in COVID-19. The repertoire was sequenced with immunoSEQ multiplex PCR; TCRdb's copy has only in-frame clones and lacks some. There are approximately 250,000 clones in the sample; around nine tenths occur only once, and about 1.6% lies in the top ten. The sequenced sample was peripheral blood. All receptors derive from a woman aged 60 to 75 who had recovered from COVID-19.

The chain combines TRBV29-1 with TRBJ1-1, with D possibly matching TRBD1 (5 bases). With 3 bases removed from V and 5 bases from J, the gap between germline ends came to 16 bases. Germline CDR1 and CDR2: SQVTM and ANQGSEA. The CDR3 has 14 residues. The CDR3, as DNA: TGCAGCGTTGAGCCCGGGAGGGGTGGAACTGAAGCTTTCTTT. This gives the protein CSVEPGRGGTEAFF. Variable domain in full (rest from reference TRBV29-1 and TRBJ1-1): SAVISQKPSRDICQRGTSLTIQCQVDSQVTMMFWYRQQPGQSLTLIATANQGSEATYESGFVIDKFPISRPNLTFSTLTVSNMSPEDSSIYLCSVEPGRGGTEAFFGQGTRLTVV.

The chain employs TRBV19 and TRBJ2-1; no definite D call. V dropped 1 base and J dropped 0 bases, with 13 bases sitting between them. This CDR3 comprises 17 residues. Germline CDR1 and CDR2: LNHDA and SQIVND (reference sequence). The CDR3 spells CASSIVRPPGSYNEQFF. The CDR3 DNA sequence: TGTGCCAGTAGTATAGTAAGGCCGCCAGGCTCCTACAATGAGCAGTTCTTC.

The CDR3 DNA is TGCGCCAGCAGCTTTCGACAGGGGAGGACTGAAGCTTTCTTT. It specifies CASSFRQGRTEAFF. The chain couples TRBV5-1 to TRBJ1-1; 8 bases are a match to TRBD1. Trimming removed 2 bases from V and 5 bases from J; junction bases left unmatched: 5. The length of the CDR3 is 14 residues. Germline loops: CDR1 SGHRS, CDR2 YFSETQ.

This clone appeared once. The chain couples TRBV6-2 or TRBV6-3 to TRBJ2-1, with D maybe TRBD1 (6 bases). The CDR3 has 14 amino acids. Per the germline V gene, CDR1 is MNHEY and CDR2 is SVGEGT. V dropped 5 bases and J dropped 12 bases, with 20 bases sitting between them. Here the CDR3 DNA reads TGTGCCAGCAGTCGGATACAGGGTTCTGGGGGGCAGTTCTTC. It is translated as CASSRIQGSGGQFF.

CDR3 sequence (DNA): TGTGCCAGCAGCTTTTTAGGTTCAGGTGCTGGAAACACCATATATTTT. It yields the protein CASSFLGSGAGNTIYF. The chain joins TRBV4-2 to TRBJ1-3; no reliable D call. The V and J ends lost 5 bases and 2 bases respectively, with 16 bases between them. CDR3 length: 16 residues. CDR1 and CDR2 (germline): LGHNA, YNFKEQ.